This T cell receptor beta chain derives from a study of blood T cell repertoires in COVID-19. Study-wide background: Spain, Italy and the United States supplied samples that represented acute and convalescent COVID-19. From T cells, B-cell-depleted T cells, or PBMCs came the material, which was cDNA or gDNA.

In the source study's methods: Amplification with reference gene primers provided the estimates of nucleated cell counts. Sequencing was performed with immunoSEQ multiplex PCR; in TCRdb, only in-frame clones are kept and a portion is missing. V, J and clone size are taken as reported in that table, and D and trimming were inferred from the DNA itself. The data contain under 300,000 clones, 86% of them singletons. Unmatched junction bases numbered 3, after V lost 2 bases and J lost 0 bases. Germline CDR1 SGHRS, CDR2 YFSETQ. CDR3 length: 15 residues. Sequenced input: peripheral blood. The clonotype comes from a woman in her twenties or thirties with active or convalescent COVID-19. This rearrangement joins TRBV5-1 to TRBJ2-3, with 7 bases aligning to TRBD2. The DNA of the CDR3 is TGCGCCAGCAGCTTAGCGGGGAGTAGCACAGATACGCAGTATTTT. This encodes CASSLAGSSTDTQYF.